This is a list of T cell receptor beta chains from one sample in a study of cytomegalovirus exposure and HLA in healthy donors. Using immunoSEQ multiplex PCR, the repertoire was profiled, and TCRdb retains in-frame clones only, with some absent. This sample carries about 120,000 clones, 77% of them seen once, and the ten largest clones take roughly 5.2%. Sequenced sample: PBMCs. These receptors originate from a man between 18 and 29 years old in good health and CMV-seropositive. Both conserved end residues are part of each CDR3. A D gene is named only where the DNA matches it firmly. Clone size is not always given. Where it is, it says once, few, many or a class for expanded clones.

clone_size: NA
v_call: TRBV5-1
j_call: TRBJ2-6
d_call: NA
cdr3_aa: CASNLNSGANGLTF
cdr3_nt: TGCGCCAGCAACCTGAACTCTGGGGCCAACGGCCTGACTTTC

clone_size: once
v_call: TRBV30
j_call: TRBJ1-1
d_call: NA
cdr3_aa: CAWSVGENTEAFF
cdr3_nt: TGTGCCTGGAGTGTAGGGGAGAACACTGAAGCTTTCTTT

clone_size: once
v_call: TRBV6-5
j_call: TRBJ1-3
d_call: NA
cdr3_aa: CASSPTGYSGNTIYF
cdr3_nt: TGTGCCAGCAGCCCAACAGGCTACTCTGGAAACACCATATATTTT

clone_size: few
v_call: TRBV11-2
j_call: TRBJ1-2
d_call: NA
cdr3_aa: CASSLDPGDGYTF
cdr3_nt: TGTGCCAGCAGCTTAGACCCAGGGGATGGCTACACCTTC

clone_size: once
v_call: TRBV29-1
j_call: TRBJ1-1
d_call: TRBD1
cdr3_aa: CSVVFRDRANTEAFF
cdr3_nt: TGCAGCGTCGTGTTCCGGGACAGGGCGAACACTGAAGCTTTCTTT

clone_size: NA
v_call: TRBV19
j_call: TRBJ1-1
d_call: NA
cdr3_aa: CASSPIRQENGAFF
cdr3_nt: TGTGCCAGTAGCCCCATAAGACAGGAGAACGGAGCTTTCTTT

clone_size: NA
v_call: TRBV5-8
j_call: TRBJ1-3
d_call: NA
cdr3_aa: CASSRRFSMGLSGNTIYF
cdr3_nt: TGTGCCAGCAGCCGAAGGTTCTCTATGGGGCTCTCTGGAAACACCATATATTTT

clone_size: NA
v_call: TRBV4-1
j_call: TRBJ2-1
d_call: NA
cdr3_aa: CASSLGYNEQFF
cdr3_nt: TGCGCCAGCAGCCTCGGTTACAATGAGCAGTTCTTC

clone_size: NA
v_call: TRBV27
j_call: TRBJ2-7
d_call: NA
cdr3_aa: CASQSAGQWGRLYEQYF
cdr3_nt: TGTGCCAGCCAATCGGCAGGCCAATGGGGGAGGCTATACGAGCAGTACTTC

clone_size: NA
v_call: TRBV23-1
j_call: TRBJ1-2
d_call: TRBD1
cdr3_aa: CASSSLDRSGYTF
cdr3_nt: TGCGCCAGCAGTTCCTTGGACAGGTCTGGCTACACCTTC

clone_size: NA
v_call: TRBV18
j_call: TRBJ2-3
d_call: NA
cdr3_aa: CASSPNRGGPDTQYF
cdr3_nt: TGTGCCAGCTCACCAAACAGGGGAGGCCCAGATACGCAGTATTTT

clone_size: NA
v_call: TRBV20-1
j_call: TRBJ1-1
d_call: NA
cdr3_aa: CSAPQGPEAFF
cdr3_nt: TGCAGTGCTCCACAGGGCCCTGAAGCTTTCTTT

clone_size: NA
v_call: TRBV9
j_call: TRBJ2-5
d_call: TRBD1
cdr3_aa: CASSYRGTETQYF
cdr3_nt: TGTGCCAGCAGCTACAGGGGAACGGAGACCCAGTACTTC

clone_size: once
v_call: TRBV5-1
j_call: TRBJ2-1
d_call: NA
cdr3_aa: CASSGGIGDYNEQFF
cdr3_nt: TGCGCCAGCAGCGGAGGAATTGGGGACTACAATGAGCAGTTCTTC

clone_size: NA
v_call: TRBV5-1
j_call: TRBJ1-2
d_call: NA
cdr3_aa: CASSSSVDGYTF
cdr3_nt: TGCGCCAGCAGCTCCTCCGTCGATGGCTACACCTTC

clone_size: NA
v_call: TRBV7-8
j_call: TRBJ1-2
d_call: NA
cdr3_aa: CASSPGVQSFYGYTF
cdr3_nt: TGTGCCAGCAGCCCAGGGGTACAATCTTTCTATGGCTACACCTTC

clone_size: NA
v_call: TRBV7-6
j_call: TRBJ2-7
d_call: TRBD1
cdr3_aa: CASSPHTGGQYEQYF
cdr3_nt: TGTGCCAGCAGCCCTCACACAGGGGGCCAATACGAGCAGTACTTC

clone_size: once
v_call: TRBV5-1
j_call: TRBJ2-7
d_call: NA
cdr3_aa: CASSPASTYEQYF
cdr3_nt: TGCGCCAGCAGCCCGGCTAGTACCTACGAGCAGTACTTC

clone_size: NA
v_call: TRBV5-1
j_call: TRBJ1-1
d_call: NA
cdr3_aa: CASSLDHGNTEAFF
cdr3_nt: TGCGCCAGCAGCTTGGACCACGGGAACACTGAAGCTTTCTTT

clone_size: NA
v_call: TRBV6-5
j_call: TRBJ1-3
d_call: TRBD1
cdr3_aa: CASTDSGQSGNTIYF
cdr3_nt: TGTGCCAGCACCGATTCGGGACAGTCTGGAAACACCATATATTTT

clone_size: once
v_call: TRBV20-1
j_call: TRBJ1-5
d_call: NA
cdr3_aa: CSAGHQPQHF
cdr3_nt: TGCAGTGCTGGGCATCAGCCCCAGCATTTT

clone_size: NA
v_call: TRBV7-2
j_call: TRBJ2-5
d_call: NA
cdr3_aa: CASSSPLRETQYF
cdr3_nt: TGTGCCAGCAGCTCACCTCTACGGGAGACCCAGTACTTC

clone_size: NA
v_call: TRBV5-4
j_call: TRBJ2-4
d_call: TRBD2
cdr3_aa: CASSPGTILAKNSQYF
cdr3_nt: TGTGCCAGCAGCCCTGGGACTATTCTAGCCAAAAACAGTCAGTACTTC

clone_size: NA
v_call: TRBV4-1
j_call: TRBJ2-7
d_call: TRBD2
cdr3_aa: CASSGGNDEQYF
cdr3_nt: TGCGCCAGTTCCGGGGGGAACGACGAGCAGTACTTC

clone_size: once
v_call: TRBV5-1
j_call: TRBJ2-6
d_call: NA
cdr3_aa: CASSLGQSGANVLTF
cdr3_nt: TGCGCCAGCAGCTTAGGACAGAGTGGGGCCAACGTCCTGACTTTC

clone_size: NA
v_call: TRBV7-9
j_call: TRBJ2-4
d_call: NA
cdr3_aa: CASSPGSSKNIQYF
cdr3_nt: TGTGCCAGCAGCCCCGGGTCAAGTAAAAACATTCAGTACTTC

clone_size: NA
v_call: TRBV19
j_call: TRBJ1-2
d_call: NA
cdr3_aa: CASSIQTSNYGYTF
cdr3_nt: TGTGCCAGTAGTATACAGACATCTAACTATGGCTACACCTTC

clone_size: NA
v_call: TRBV6-5
j_call: TRBJ1-4
d_call: NA
cdr3_aa: CASRLGGSNEKLFF
cdr3_nt: TGTGCCAGCAGGCTCGGTGGGAGTAATGAAAAACTGTTTTTT

clone_size: NA
v_call: TRBV2
j_call: TRBJ2-7
d_call: NA
cdr3_aa: CASSEFGGPIYEQYF
cdr3_nt: TGTGCCAGCAGTGAATTTGGGGGCCCCATCTACGAGCAGTACTTC

clone_size: NA
v_call: TRBV10-3
j_call: TRBJ1-1
d_call: NA
cdr3_aa: CAINEGAADTEAFF
cdr3_nt: TGTGCCATCAATGAAGGCGCGGCAGACACTGAAGCTTTCTTT

clone_size: NA
v_call: TRBV5-1
j_call: TRBJ1-1
d_call: TRBD1
cdr3_aa: CASSQGANTEAFF
cdr3_nt: TGCGCCAGCAGTCAGGGGGCGAACACTGAAGCTTTCTTT

clone_size: few
v_call: TRBV9
j_call: TRBJ2-7
d_call: TRBD2
cdr3_aa: CASGGLANYEQYF
cdr3_nt: TGTGCCAGCGGGGGACTAGCGAACTACGAGCAGTACTTC

clone_size: NA
v_call: TRBV19
j_call: TRBJ1-1
d_call: NA
cdr3_aa: CASRRVQNTEAFF
cdr3_nt: TGTGCCAGTAGGAGGGTGCAGAACACTGAAGCTTTCTTT

clone_size: NA
v_call: TRBV5-6
j_call: TRBJ2-3
d_call: TRBD1
cdr3_aa: CASSYRTGITDTQYF
cdr3_nt: TGTGCCAGCAGCTATAGGACAGGGATAACAGATACGCAGTATTTT

clone_size: NA
v_call: TRBV5-1
j_call: TRBJ1-2
d_call: NA
cdr3_aa: CASSLAVQAPYGYTF
cdr3_nt: TGCGCCAGCAGCTTGGCAGTGCAGGCCCCCTATGGCTACACCTTC

clone_size: NA
v_call: TRBV25-1
j_call: TRBJ2-3
d_call: NA
cdr3_aa: CASSERPGETDTQYF
cdr3_nt: TGTGCCAGCAGTGAAAGGCCGGGAGAGACAGATACGCAGTATTTT

clone_size: few
v_call: TRBV7-6
j_call: TRBJ2-1
d_call: TRBD2
cdr3_aa: CASSPGTGGRVYNEQFF
cdr3_nt: TGTGCCAGCAGCCCTGGGACGGGCGGGAGGGTCTACAATGAGCAGTTCTTC

clone_size: NA
v_call: TRBV29-1
j_call: TRBJ1-4
d_call: TRBD1
cdr3_aa: CSVQVTGGEKLFF
cdr3_nt: TGCAGCGTTCAGGTGACAGGGGGGGAAAAACTGTTTTTT

clone_size: NA
v_call: TRBV27
j_call: TRBJ2-1
d_call: TRBD2
cdr3_aa: CASSRGLADNEQFF
cdr3_nt: TGTGCCAGCAGCAGGGGACTAGCGGACAATGAGCAGTTCTTC

clone_size: NA
v_call: TRBV30
j_call: TRBJ1-6
d_call: TRBD1
cdr3_aa: CAWSWRDRSYSPLHF
cdr3_nt: TGTGCCTGGAGTTGGCGGGACAGGTCTTATTCACCCCTCCACTTT

clone_size: NA
v_call: TRBV27
j_call: TRBJ2-5
d_call: TRBD1
cdr3_aa: CASSLYGTGGVGEQYF
cdr3_nt: TGTGCCAGCAGTTTATATGGGACAGGGGGCGTGGGGGAGCAGTACTTC

clone_size: NA
v_call: TRBV25-1
j_call: TRBJ2-5
d_call: NA
cdr3_aa: CASSEWGQGEETQYF
cdr3_nt: TGTGCCAGCAGTGAATGGGGGCAGGGTGAAGAGACCCAGTACTTC

clone_size: NA
v_call: TRBV19
j_call: TRBJ1-1
d_call: NA
cdr3_aa: CASSAQTGGTEAFF
cdr3_nt: TGTGCCAGTAGTGCCCAGACGGGGGGCACTGAAGCTTTCTTT

clone_size: NA
v_call: TRBV13
j_call: TRBJ2-7
d_call: TRBD1
cdr3_aa: CASSIQGEDYEQYF
cdr3_nt: TGTGCCAGCAGCATACAGGGGGAAGACTACGAGCAGTACTTC

clone_size: few
v_call: TRBV18
j_call: TRBJ1-3
d_call: TRBD1
cdr3_aa: CASSPLRGLSSGNTIYF
cdr3_nt: TGTGCCAGCTCACCTTTAAGGGGGCTCAGCTCTGGAAACACCATATATTTT

clone_size: few
v_call: TRBV5-6
j_call: TRBJ1-2
d_call: TRBD1
cdr3_aa: CASSGKGQGDYTF
cdr3_nt: TGTGCCAGCAGCGGCAAGGGACAGGGGGACTACACCTTC